This TCR beta chain was recovered during a study of human T cells and chemical hapten exposure. Across the whole study: Epicutaneous patch tests delivered 0.01% DPC to the upper back, with evaluation at 6 days. Affected patients, primarily female, had alopecia areata, totalis or universalis. Study results and caveats: DPC sensitization produced no change in TCRs with frequency above 1 in 1000.

The library tagged individual cDNA molecules with unique molecular identifiers. From the RACE reads, TCRdb called clonotypes with MiXCR, one entry per CDR3 protein. The table includes 60,000 to 75,000 distinct CDR3 sequences, 6.5% to 8.5% detected once. Noted time point: pre-sensitization, week 0. Treatment described: therapeutic diphenylcyclopropenone sensitization with weekly scalp DPC. Many counts were recorded for this clonotype. Antigen: not known. The CDR3 is made up of 14 amino acids. Trimming took 6 bases from V and 1 from J, leaving 14 bases between them. CDR1 DFQATT and CDR2 SNEGSKA come from the germline V gene (reference sequence).

V and J are TRBV20-1 and TRBJ2-3; D may be TRBD2 (5 bases). This receptor was identified in a young woman with alopecia areata. Some clones in this sample may be carry-over from other donors' samples. The material was whole blood, obtained in connection with sensitization to the hapten diphenylcyclopropenone (DPC). The chain's CDR3 is CSAPTKAGTDTQYF. The CDR3 region has the DNA TGCAGTGCCCCGACCAAAGCGGGCACAGATACGCAGTATTTT.